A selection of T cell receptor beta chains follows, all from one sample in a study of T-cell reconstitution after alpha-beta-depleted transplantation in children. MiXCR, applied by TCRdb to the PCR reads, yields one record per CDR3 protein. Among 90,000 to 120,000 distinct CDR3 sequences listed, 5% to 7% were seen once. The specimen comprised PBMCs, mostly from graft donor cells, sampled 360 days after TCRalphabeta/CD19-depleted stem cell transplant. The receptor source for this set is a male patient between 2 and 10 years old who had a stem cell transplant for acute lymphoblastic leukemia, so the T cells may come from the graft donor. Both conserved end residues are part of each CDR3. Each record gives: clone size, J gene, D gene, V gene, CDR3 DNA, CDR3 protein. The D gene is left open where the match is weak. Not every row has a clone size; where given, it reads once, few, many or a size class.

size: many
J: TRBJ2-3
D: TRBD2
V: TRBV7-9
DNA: TGTGCCAGCAGCGTCAATTTACGGACTAGCGGGTATGCAGATACGCAGTATTTT
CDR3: CASSVNLRTSGYADTQYF

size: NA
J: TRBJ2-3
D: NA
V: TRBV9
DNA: TGTGCCAGCAGCGTATATCTCAGCGCAGATACGCAGTATTTT
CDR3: CASSVYLSADTQYF

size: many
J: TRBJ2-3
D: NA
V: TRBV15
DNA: TGTGCCACCAGCAGAGATTCGTGGGCTTCAGATACGCAGTATTTT
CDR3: CATSRDSWASDTQYF

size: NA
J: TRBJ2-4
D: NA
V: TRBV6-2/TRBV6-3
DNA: TGTGCCAGCAGTTCTCGGTTAGCCAAAAACATTCAGTACTTC
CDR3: CASSSRLAKNIQYF

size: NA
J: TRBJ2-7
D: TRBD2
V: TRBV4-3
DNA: TGCGCCAGCAGCGGCGGGAGGGCCCCCTACGAGCAGTACTTC
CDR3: CASSGGRAPYEQYF

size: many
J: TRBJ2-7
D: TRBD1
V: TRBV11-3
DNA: TGTGCCAGCAGCCCCCGGGACAGGGGTAACGAGCAGTACTTC
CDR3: CASSPRDRGNEQYF

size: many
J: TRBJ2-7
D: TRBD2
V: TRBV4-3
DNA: TGCGCCAGCAGCCAACAAACCTTTCCTAGCGGAAGCTCCTACGAGCAGTACTTC
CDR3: CASSQQTFPSGSSYEQYF

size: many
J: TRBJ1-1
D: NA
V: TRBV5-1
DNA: TGCGCCAGCAGCCCGGGACCGGCGGACACTGAAGCTTTCTTT
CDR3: CASSPGPADTEAFF

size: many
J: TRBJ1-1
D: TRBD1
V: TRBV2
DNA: TGTGCCAGAGGGGGACAGGGCAGTGAAGCTTTCTTT
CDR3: CARGGQGSEAFF

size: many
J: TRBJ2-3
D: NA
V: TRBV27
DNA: TGTGCCAGCAGTTTAGGGGTAACAGATACGCAGTATTTT
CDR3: CASSLGVTDTQYF

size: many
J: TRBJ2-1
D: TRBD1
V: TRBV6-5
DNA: TGTGCCAGCAGTTACCAGGGGGCAAGCAATGAGCAGTTCTTC
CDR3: CASSYQGASNEQFF

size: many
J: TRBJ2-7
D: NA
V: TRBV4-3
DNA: TGCGCCAGCAGCCAAGATAGAGCAGGGCACGAGCAGTACTTC
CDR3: CASSQDRAGHEQYF

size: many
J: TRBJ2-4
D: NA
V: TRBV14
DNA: TGTGCCAGCAGCCAATCGGGCAGGGCAGACATTCAGTACTTC
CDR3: CASSQSGRADIQYF

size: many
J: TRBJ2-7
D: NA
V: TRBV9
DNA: TGTGCCAGCAGCCCAGCCCCGGGACACTCCTACGAGCAGTACTTC
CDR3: CASSPAPGHSYEQYF

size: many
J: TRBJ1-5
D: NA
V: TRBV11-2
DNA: TGTGCCAGCAGCTTAAACAGGGATCAGCCCCAGCATTTT
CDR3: CASSLNRDQPQHF

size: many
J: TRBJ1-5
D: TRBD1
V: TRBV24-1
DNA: TGTGCCACAGGACAGGCCTCTTCGAATCAGCCCCAGCATTTT
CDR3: CATGQASSNQPQHF

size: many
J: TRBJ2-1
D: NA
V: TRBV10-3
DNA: TGTGCCATCAGTGACGAGCGGGCCTACAATGAGCAGTTCTTC
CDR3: CAISDERAYNEQFF

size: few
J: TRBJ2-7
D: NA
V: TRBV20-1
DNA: TGCAGTGCTACCTTCCTGAGGGTCGAGCAGTACTTC
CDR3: CSATFLRVEQYF

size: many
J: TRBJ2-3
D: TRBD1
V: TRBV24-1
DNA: TGTGCCACCAGTGTGGACAGGTATTCTACGCAGTATTTT
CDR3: CATSVDRYSTQYF

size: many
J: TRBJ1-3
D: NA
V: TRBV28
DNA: TGTGCCAGCAGACCACAGGGTTCAGGAAACACCATATATTTT
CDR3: CASRPQGSGNTIYF

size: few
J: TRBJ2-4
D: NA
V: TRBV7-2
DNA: TGTGCCAGCAGCTTCCACCGGGACGGAGGGGGAAACATTCAGTACTTC
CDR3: CASSFHRDGGGNIQYF

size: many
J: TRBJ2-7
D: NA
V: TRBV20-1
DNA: TGCAGTGCTAGAGATCTGGACTCGCACATTTCCTACGAGCAGTACTTC
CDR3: CSARDLDSHISYEQYF

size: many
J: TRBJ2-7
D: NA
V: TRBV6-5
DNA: TGTGCCAGCAGTTACTCTGTTTTCTCCTATGGCTACGAGCAGTACTTC
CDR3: CASSYSVFSYGYEQYF

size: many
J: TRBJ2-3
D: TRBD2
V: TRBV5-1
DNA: TGCGCCAGCAGCTTCTACACGGGGGGAGATACGCAGTATTTT
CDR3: CASSFYTGGDTQYF

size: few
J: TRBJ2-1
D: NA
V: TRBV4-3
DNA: TGCGCCAGCAGCCAAGTCCAAACCGCCGCAGGGATGGGTTACAATGAGCAGTTCTTC
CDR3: CASSQVQTAAGMGYNEQFF

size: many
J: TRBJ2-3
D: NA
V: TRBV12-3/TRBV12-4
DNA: TGTGCCAGCAGTACCCTAGACCTTAGCACAGATACGCAGTATTTT
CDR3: CASSTLDLSTDTQYF

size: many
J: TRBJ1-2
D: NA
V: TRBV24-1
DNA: TGTGCCACCAGTGACAGGGGCGCTAACTATGGCTACACCTTC
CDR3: CATSDRGANYGYTF

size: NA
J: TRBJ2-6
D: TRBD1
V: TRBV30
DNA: TGTGCCTGGGGGACAGGGGACGGGGCCAACGTCCTGACTTTC
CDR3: CAWGTGDGANVLTF

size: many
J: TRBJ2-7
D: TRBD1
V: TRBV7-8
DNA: TGTGCCAGCGTTCAGGGGGCCTACGAGCAGTACTTC
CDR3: CASVQGAYEQYF

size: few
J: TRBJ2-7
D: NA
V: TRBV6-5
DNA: TGTGCCAGCAGTTACGTGGGTCGTGACGAGCAGTACTTC
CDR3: CASSYVGRDEQYF

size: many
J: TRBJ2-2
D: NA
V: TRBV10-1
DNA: TGCGCCAGTAAAGGAGGGACCGGGGAGCTGTTTTTT
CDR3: CASKGGTGELFF

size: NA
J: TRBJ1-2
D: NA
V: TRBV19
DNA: TGTGCCAGTAGTATAGCCCTGGAGAGGGCTGGAGGCTACACCTTC
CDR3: CASSIALERAGGYTF

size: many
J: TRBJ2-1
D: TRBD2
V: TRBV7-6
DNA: TGTGCCAGCAGCACGGGAACTAGCGGGAATTACAATGAGCAGTTCTTC
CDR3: CASSTGTSGNYNEQFF

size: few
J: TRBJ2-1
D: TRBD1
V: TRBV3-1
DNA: TGTGCCAGCAGCCCGCGCAGGGGGCCGGCCTACAATGAGCAGTTCTTC
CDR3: CASSPRRGPAYNEQFF

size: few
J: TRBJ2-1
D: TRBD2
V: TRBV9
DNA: TGTGCCAGCAGCGCGACCGGGACTAGTTATGATGAGCAGTTCTTC
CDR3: CASSATGTSYDEQFF

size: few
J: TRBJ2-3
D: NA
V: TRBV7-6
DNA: TGTGCCAGCAGCCCCCGCCGGGAACCAGATACGCAGTATTTT
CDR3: CASSPRREPDTQYF

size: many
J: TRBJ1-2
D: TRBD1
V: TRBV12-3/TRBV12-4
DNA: TGTGCCAGCAGAGTCCGGGACAGGGGAGACTATGGCTACACCTTC
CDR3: CASRVRDRGDYGYTF

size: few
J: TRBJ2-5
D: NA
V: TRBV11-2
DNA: TGTGCCAGCAGCTTAGAAGGGTTAGGAGAGACCCAGTACTTC
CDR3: CASSLEGLGETQYF

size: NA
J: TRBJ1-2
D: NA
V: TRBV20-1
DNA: TGCAGTGCTAGCTCCGGGACAAAAAAAGTAAACTATGGCTACACCTTC
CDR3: CSASSGTKKVNYGYTF

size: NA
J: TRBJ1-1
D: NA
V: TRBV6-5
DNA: TGTGCCAGCAGTTACGGAGGGTACACTGAAGCTTTCTTT
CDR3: CASSYGGYTEAFF

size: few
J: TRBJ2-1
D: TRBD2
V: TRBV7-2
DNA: TGTGCCAGCAGCCTCGGGACTAGCGCCTGGGATGAGCAGTTCTTC
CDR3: CASSLGTSAWDEQFF

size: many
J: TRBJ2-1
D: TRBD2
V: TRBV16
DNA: TGTGCCAGCAGCCAATGGCTAGCGGGAGGCAATGAGCAGTTCTTC
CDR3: CASSQWLAGGNEQFF

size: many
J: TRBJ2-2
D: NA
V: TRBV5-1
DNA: TGCGCCAGCAGAACGTGGGACCCGAACACCGGGGAGCTGTTTTTT
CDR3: CASRTWDPNTGELFF

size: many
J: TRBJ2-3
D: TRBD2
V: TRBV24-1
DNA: TGTGCCACCAGTGATAGTAGGAGAATTAGCGGGAGGGTCACAGATACGCAGTATTTT
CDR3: CATSDSRRISGRVTDTQYF

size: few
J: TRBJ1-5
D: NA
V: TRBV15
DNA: TGTGCCACCAGCAGAGATCCAGGGGCGGGGCAGCCCCAGCATTTT
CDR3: CATSRDPGAGQPQHF

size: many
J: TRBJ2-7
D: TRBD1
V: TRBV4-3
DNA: TGCGCCAGCAGCCAAGGGACAGGGCTCTACGAGCAGTACTTC
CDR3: CASSQGTGLYEQYF

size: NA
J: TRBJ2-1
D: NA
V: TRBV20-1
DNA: TGCAGTGCTTCAGACACCTCCTCCTACAATGAGCAGTTCTTC
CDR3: CSASDTSSYNEQFF

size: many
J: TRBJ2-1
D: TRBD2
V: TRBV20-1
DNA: TGCAGTCAGGAGGCGGGAGGGCCCTACAATGAGCAGTTCTTC
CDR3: CSQEAGGPYNEQFF

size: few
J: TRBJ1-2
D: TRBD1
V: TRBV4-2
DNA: TGTGCCAGCAGCTCCTGGACAGGGAATGGCTACACCTTC
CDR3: CASSSWTGNGYTF

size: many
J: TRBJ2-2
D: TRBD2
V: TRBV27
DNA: TGTGCCAGCGGGAGGGGATCCGGGGAGCTGTTTTTT
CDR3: CASGRGSGELFF

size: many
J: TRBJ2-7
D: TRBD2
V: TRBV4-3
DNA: TGCGCCAGCAGCCTCGGACTAGCGGGAGATCCCGAGCAGTACTTC
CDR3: CASSLGLAGDPEQYF

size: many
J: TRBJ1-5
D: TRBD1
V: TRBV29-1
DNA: TGCAGCGTTGAAGATCGGGACAGGGACGATCAGCCCCAGCATTTT
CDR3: CSVEDRDRDDQPQHF

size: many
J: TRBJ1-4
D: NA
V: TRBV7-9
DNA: TGTGCCAGCAGCTTAACGACATATGGCGAGGAAAAACTGTTTTTT
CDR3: CASSLTTYGEEKLFF

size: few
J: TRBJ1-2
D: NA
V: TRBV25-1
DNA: TGTGCCAGCAGTCAAGGGGTGGGATTCTACACCTTC
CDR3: CASSQGVGFYTF

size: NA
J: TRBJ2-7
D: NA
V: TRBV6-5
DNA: TGTGCCAGCAGTTACTCGAGGACTGACATAACCTACGAGCAGTACTTC
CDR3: CASSYSRTDITYEQYF

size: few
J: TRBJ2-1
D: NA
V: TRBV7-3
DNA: TGTGCCAGCAGTCTATTGCCGGGGACACCTTACAATGAGCAGTTCTTC
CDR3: CASSLLPGTPYNEQFF

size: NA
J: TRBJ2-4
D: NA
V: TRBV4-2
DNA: TGTGCCAGCAGCCAAGAGGAGGTGGCCAAAAACATTCAGTACTTC
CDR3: CASSQEEVAKNIQYF